Listed here are 29 T cell receptor beta chains from one sample, sequenced in a study of blood T cell repertoires in COVID-19. Assay used: immunoSEQ multiplex PCR; TCRdb lists only in-frame clones, some missing. The table lists some 50,000 clones, approximately 87% of them singletons. The sample was peripheral blood. These receptors all stem from a man in his fifties or sixties with acute or convalescent COVID-19.

Note on this clone: At one end the junction does not follow the germline gene, possibly because of a read error. This chain joins TRBV7-7 and TRBJ2-3; possible D gene TRBD2, 6 bases. The germline V gene encodes CDR1 SSHAT and CDR2 FNYEAQ (reference sequence). The CDR3 extends over 14 amino acids. The CDR3 bases are TGTGCTAGCAGCCAAGGAGGGCCGCCAGATACGCAGTATTTT. Translation gives CASSQGGPPDTQYF. The variable domain in full, with the rest retrieved from reference TRBV7-7 and TRBJ2-3, is GAGVSQSPRYKVTKRGQDVTLRCDPISSHATLYWYQQALGQGPEFLTYFNYEAQPDKSGLPSDRFSAERPEGSISTLTIQRTEQRDSAMYRCASSQGGPPDTQYFGPGTRLTVL.

V is TRBV30 and J is TRBJ2-2; a weak D match, TRBD1 (6 bases). The CDR3 runs 15 residues. The V end lost 2 bases, the J end lost 2 bases, and 12 bases lay between the germline ends. From germline, CDR1 is GTSNPN and CDR2 SVGIG (reference sequence). This chain's CDR3 is CAWSSAGANTGELFF. As DNA, the CDR3 is TGTGCCTGGAGTTCCGCAGGGGCCAACACCGGGGAGCTGTTTTTT.

V is TRBV4-1 and J is TRBJ1-5; maybe TRBD1 (5 bases). The germline CDR1 and CDR2 sequences are MGHRA and YSYEKL. The CDR3 contains 16 residues. Trimming took 0 bases from V and 0 from J, leaving 9 bases between them. CDR3 region: CASSQDSGYSNQPQHF. The CDR3 nucleotides are TGCGCCAGCAGCCAAGATTCAGGGTATAGCAATCAGCCCCAGCATTTT.

CDR3 nucleotides: TGTGCTAGTGGGGCGGACAGTGCTAACTATGGCTACACCTTC. This translates into CASGADSANYGYTF. The chain joins TRBV12-5 to TRBJ1-2, with D perhaps matching TRBD1 (6 bases). Germline V gives CDR1 LGHNT, CDR2 FRNRAP. The germline V and J ends were trimmed by 6 bases and 0 bases, with 11 bases remaining between them. The CDR3 runs 14 residues.

This sequence joins TRBV6-5 and TRBJ2-4; no definite D call. Trimming cost V 2 bases and J 0 bases, with 5 bases left between them. Germline V gene sequence: CDR1 MNHEY, CDR2 SVGAGI. The CDR3 loop spans 14 amino acids. CDR3 protein: CASSYGLAKNIQYF. CDR3 sequence (DNA): TGTGCCAGCAGTTACGGCCTAGCCAAAAACATTCAGTACTTC.

The J gene is TRBJ2-5, the V gene TRBV2; the match to TRBD1 covers 11 bases. The CDR3 covers 15 residues. The trim removed 5 bases at V and 3 bases at J, leaving 5 bases unmatched. In germline, CDR1 is SNHLY, CDR2 FYNNEI. For the CDR3, the DNA is TGTGCCAGCAGTCCCGGGACAGGGGGAAAAGAGACCCAGTACTTC. Amino acids: CASSPGTGGKETQYF.

The chain combines TRBV3-1 (or the pseudogene TRBV3-2) with TRBJ2-4, with a weak D call TRBD2 (5 bases). Per the germline V gene, CDR1 is LGHDT and CDR2 is YNNKEL (reference sequence). The CDR3 covers 12 residues. The V end lost 1 base, the J end lost 13 bases, and 11 bases lay between the germline ends. The CDR3 is CASSQGQRIQYF. The CDR3 DNA reads as TGTGCCAGCAGCCAAGGCCAGCGGATCCAGTACTTC.

CDR3 DNA sequence: TGTGCCAGCAGGCCGGGACTCCTGACAGATACGCAGTATTTT. This encodes CASRPGLLTDTQYF. The genes are TRBV6-5 and TRBJ2-3; D may be TRBD2 (6 bases). Germline V gene sequence: CDR1 MNHEY, CDR2 SVGAGI. Between the trimmed V and J ends, which lost 6 bases and 3 bases, there was a span of 13 bases. This CDR3 is built from 14 residues.

This clone has more than one count but fewer than ten. The rearrangement links TRBV4-1 to TRBJ2-7; TRBD1 matches 9 bases. CDR1 and CDR2 (germline): MGHRA, YSYEKL. V lost 0 bases, J lost 9 bases, and 6 bases stayed unmatched. This CDR3 has 14 amino acids. CDR3 DNA: TGCGCCAGCAGCCAAGATAGGGACAGGGCTGGGCAGTACTTC. Residues: CASSQDRDRAGQYF.

The chain has TRBV18 and TRBJ2-5, with TRBD1 matching 8 bases. Germline CDR1 and CDR2: KGHSH and LQKENI. V trimming: 3 bases; J trimming: 2 bases; junction bases outside the gene matches: 5. The CDR3 consists of 15 residues. CDR3 protein: CASSPGQGNQETQYF. In nucleotides, the CDR3 is TGTGCCAGCTCACCCGGACAGGGAAATCAAGAGACCCAGTACTTC. Full variable domain (rest looked up from reference TRBV18 and TRBJ2-5): NAGVMQNPRHLVRRRGQEARLRCSPMKGHSHVYWYRQLPEEGLKFMVYLQKENIIDESGMPKERFSAEFPKEGPSILRIQQVVRGDSAAYFCASSPGQGNQETQYFGPGTRLLVL.

This sequence joins TRBV5-5 and TRBJ2-2, with D maybe TRBD2 (6 bases). There are 14 residues in the CDR3. V dropped 5 bases and J dropped 7 bases, with 15 bases sitting between them. Germline V gene data show CDR1 as SGHKS and CDR2 as YYEKEE (reference sequence). The CDR3 reads CASRRDFSNGELFF. The CDR3 DNA sequence: TGTGCCAGCAGACGGGACTTTTCTAACGGGGAGCTGTTTTTT.

This clone is a singleton in its sample. Within the sample, other DNA sequences also encode this same CDR3. The chain uses TRBV18 and TRBJ1-2, with a weak D call TRBD1 (6 bases). Trimming shortened V by 3 bases and J by 1 base, and 6 bases separated the two germline ends. This CDR3 comprises 13 residues. Germline V gene lookup returns CDR1 KGHSH and CDR2 LQKENI. The CDR3 sequence is CASSPDSNYGYTF. CDR3 nucleotides: TGTGCCAGCTCACCGGACAGTAACTATGGCTACACCTTC.

For this clone: Because the CDR3's place on the DNA is in doubt, the DNA is left out and the CDR3 is given as listed by TCRdb. This chain uses TRBV9 with TRBJ1-2; TRBD1 is taken as the D call from the table, unchecked against the DNA. CDR1 SGDLS and CDR2 YYNGEE come from the germline V gene. The CDR3 length is 11 residues, termini included. The CDR3: CASSPWGPGTF.

The chain carries TRBV4-1 and TRBJ2-7; 10 bases fit TRBD1. The germline gives CDR1 MGHRA, CDR2 YSYEKL. With V trimmed by 7 bases and J by 1 base, 4 bases remained unmatched. The CDR3 extends over 14 amino acids. This chain's CDR3 is CASTRDRGSYEQYF. CDR3 coding DNA: TGCGCCAGCACCCGGGACAGGGGATCCTACGAGCAGTACTTC.

This rearrangement joins TRBV12-5 to TRBJ2-7; D remains ambiguous. The CDR3 loop spans 15 amino acids. CDR1 LGHNT and CDR2 FRNRAP come from the germline V gene. The V gene lost 0 bases and the J gene lost 2 bases, with 11 bases spanning the gap. The chain's CDR3 is CASGLVAAATYEQYF. CDR3 sequence (DNA): TGTGCTAGTGGTTTGGTCGCGGCAGCGACCTACGAGCAGTACTTC.

The genes are TRBV9 and TRBJ2-1; 14 positions match TRBD2. After removal of 6 bases from V and 6 bases from J, the junction contained 5 bases not matched to a gene. Germline CDR1 is SGDLS and CDR2 is YYNGEE. The CDR3 is made up of 15 amino acids. CDR3 residues: CASNRLAGGLNEQFF. The CDR3 DNA is TGTGCCAGCAACAGACTAGCGGGGGGGCTCAATGAGCAGTTCTTC. Filled out from reference TRBV9 and TRBJ2-1, the complete variable domain reads DSGVTQTPKHLITATGQRVTLRCSPRSGDLSVYWYQQSLDQGLQFLIQYYNGEERAKGNILERFSAQQFPDLHSELNLSSLELGDSALYFCASNRLAGGLNEQFFGPGTRLTVL.

The chain links TRBV10-3 to TRBJ2-1, with 9 bases aligning to TRBD2. Germline CDR1 and CDR2: ENHRY and SYGVKD. Unmatched junction bases numbered 15, after V lost 4 bases and J lost 5 bases. CDR3 length equals 18 residues. CDR3 bases: TGTGCCATCAGTGTTGCGGCTAGCGGGAATTATCGAGACAATGAGCAGTTCTTC. Protein sequence: CAISVAASGNYRDNEQFF.

This chain uses TRBV5-1 with TRBJ2-7; 13 bases map to TRBD2. Unmatched junction bases numbered 3, after V lost 4 bases and J lost 5 bases. Germline CDR1 and CDR2: SGHRS and YFSETQ. This CDR3 has 14 amino acids. The CDR3, as DNA: TGCGCCAGCAGCCGGACTAGCGGGAGCCACGAGCAGTACTTC. This translates into CASSRTSGSHEQYF.

The chain combines TRBV10-2 with TRBJ1-6; 9 positions agree with TRBD1. CDR3 length: 16 residues. The V and J ends lost 8 bases and 7 bases, in that order; junction bases with no gene match: 12. Per germline, CDR1 WSHSY and CDR2 SAAADI. Here the CDR3 DNA reads TGCGCCAGCTTATCTCACCCGGACAGGGGAAATTCACCCCTCCACTTT. Translated: CASLSHPDRGNSPLHF.

CDR3 loop: CASSWTAFYEQYF. The CDR3 DNA reads as TGTGCCAGCAGCTGGACAGCTTTCTACGAGCAGTACTTC. This chain uses TRBV12-3 or TRBV12-4 with TRBJ2-7, with a weak D call TRBD1 (6 bases). CDR3 size: 13 residues. V lost 6 bases, J lost 3 bases, and 12 bases lay in between.

This clone has only a few counts. This sequence joins TRBV6-6 and TRBJ1-3; 7 bases are shared with TRBD1. V dropped 4 bases and J dropped 0; count of bases not matched to a gene: 0. The CDR3 runs 14 residues. Germline values: CDR1 MNHNY, CDR2 SVGAGI (reference sequence). CDR3 region: CASSWTGSGNTIYF. The CDR3 nucleotides read TGTGCCAGCAGTTGGACAGGCTCTGGAAACACCATATATTTT.

This clone occurred once. The chain employs TRBV28 and TRBJ1-5; the D is unclear. Trimming removed 5 bases at V and 4 bases at J, with 21 bases between. Germline V CDR1 and CDR2: MDHEN, SYDVKM. CDR3 length: 17 amino acids. In nucleotides, the CDR3 is TGTGCCAGCAGTCTCCCGCGGCGGGGAGGAAGGAATCAGCCCCAGCATTTT. The encoded protein is CASSLPRRGGRNQPQHF.

This CDR3 reads CATSAGGHEQYF. Written as DNA, the CDR3 is TGTGCCACCAGTGCAGGGGGGCACGAGCAGTACTTC. The chain recombines TRBV24-1 with TRBJ2-7; tentative D call: TRBD1 (7 bases). This CDR3 contains 12 residues. CDR1 and CDR2 from the germline V gene are KGHDR and SFDVKD. V shed 5 bases and J shed 5 bases, with 9 bases lying between them.

The chain is built from TRBV18 and TRBJ2-2; 9 bases are shared with TRBD2. J lost 4 bases, V lost 3 bases, and 6 bases had no gene match. Per germline, CDR1 KGHSH and CDR2 LQKENI. This CDR3 is built from 16 residues. This CDR3 is CASSPPSGGSTGELFF. The CDR3 DNA sequence: TGTGCCAGCTCACCCCCAAGCGGGGGGAGCACCGGGGAGCTGTTTTTT. Using reference TRBV18 and TRBJ2-2 for the parts outside the CDR3, the full variable domain is NAGVMQNPRHLVRRRGQEARLRCSPMKGHSHVYWYRQLPEEGLKFMVYLQKENIIDESGMPKERFSAEFPKEGPSILRIQQVVRGDSAAYFCASSPPSGGSTGELFFGEGSRLTVL.

This sequence joins TRBV16 and TRBJ1-2, with 9 bases that match TRBD1. Germline V gives CDR1 KGHSY, CDR2 FQNENV. Trimming at V came to 6 bases and at J to 6 bases, leaving 2 bases not matched to a gene. CDR3 length: 12 residues. The CDR3 sequence: CASRRTGDGYTF. Written as DNA, the CDR3 is TGTGCCAGCAGGCGGACAGGGGATGGCTACACCTTC.

The chain joins TRBV5-1 to TRBJ2-5; a weak D match, TRBD1 (5 bases). Germline V gene sequence: CDR1 SGHRS, CDR2 YFSETQ. The CDR3 consists of 13 residues. V lost 3 bases to trimming and J lost 3 bases, with 9 bases between them. DNA for the CDR3: TGCGCCAGCAGCTCTCAGACAGAAGAGACCCAGTACTTC. Residues: CASSSQTEETQYF.

V and J are TRBV6-5 and TRBJ1-5, with D possibly TRBD1 on 6 matching bases. Trimming stripped 11 bases from V and 0 bases from J, with 17 bases between. Looked up from germline, CDR1 is MNHEY and CDR2 is SVGAGI. This CDR3 has 15 amino acids. The CDR3 loop reads CALGRGAYSNQPQHF. In nucleotides, the CDR3 is TGTGCCTTAGGCAGGGGAGCATATAGCAATCAGCCCCAGCATTTT.

This chain links TRBV7-9 with TRBJ2-5; 10 nucleotides match TRBD1. Losses at the gene ends were 5 bases for V and 5 bases for J; bases not matched to a gene: 8. Germline CDR1 SEHNR, CDR2 FQNEAQ (reference sequence). The CDR3 length is 15 residues. The CDR3 is CASSPFTGQGETQYF. Here the CDR3 DNA reads TGTGCCAGCAGCCCCTTCACGGGACAGGGGGAGACCCAGTACTTC.

CDR3 in DNA: TGTGCCAGCAGTGAAGCGGGCGGTTTAAACACTGAAGCTTTCTTT. It is translated as CASSEAGGLNTEAFF. V gene TRBV25-1 combines with J gene TRBJ1-1; D remains unclear. This CDR3 spans 15 amino acids. Trimming cost V 2 bases and J 2 bases, with 12 bases left between them. Germline loops: CDR1 MGHDK, CDR2 SYGVNS.